A selection of T cell receptor beta chains follows, all from one sample in a study of post-analysis software for immune sequencing data. In TCRdb, the PCR reads were re-called with MiXCR into one record per CDR3 protein. This table holds about 620,000 distinct CDR3 sequences, 44% found once. What was sequenced was blood. These receptors were obtained from a girl between 10 and 17 years old with multiple sclerosis. Each CDR3 is given with its conserved first and last residue. Each record gives: J gene, clone size, D gene, V gene, CDR3 protein, CDR3 DNA. A D gene is named only where the DNA matches it firmly. Size tells how often a clone was seen (once, few, many) or the class of an expanded clone, and some rows leave it out.

TRBJ2-7 - TRBD1 TRBV5-1 CASSSQPDRGIHEQYF TGCGCCAGCAGCTCTCAGCCGGACAGGGGGATCCACGAGCAGTACTTC
TRBJ2-2 few TRBD1 TRBV20-1 CSAWDRTLPTGELFF TGCAGTGCTTGGGACAGAACTCTACCCACCGGGGAGCTGTTTTTT
TRBJ2-7 - TRBD1 TRBV6-6 CASSYSLDRAGEQYF TGTGCCAGCAGTTACTCCTTGGACAGGGCGGGGGAGCAGTACTTC
TRBJ1-1 few TRBD1 TRBV6-5 CASSPITGATEAFF TGTGCCAGCAGCCCGATAACAGGGGCCACTGAAGCTTTCTTT
TRBJ2-1 few TRBD2 TRBV7-2 CASSLVSGRSDDEQFF TGTGCCAGCAGCTTGGTTAGCGGGAGGTCGGACGATGAGCAGTTCTTC
TRBJ2-4 - - TRBV7-9 CASSRDQLDEQYF TGTGCCAGCAGCCGGGATCAATTGGATGAGCAGTACTTC
TRBJ2-3 - TRBD2 TRBV24-1 CATSGGSGRHTDTQYF TGTGCCACCAGTGGGGGTAGCGGGAGGCACACAGATACGCAGTATTTT
TRBJ2-6 - - TRBV10-3 CAMRTGSSGANVLTF TGTGCCATGAGAACAGGCAGCTCTGGGGCCAACGTCCTGACTTTC
TRBJ2-1 - - TRBV10-3 CAMSPGNEQFF TGTGCCATGTCCCCAGGGAATGAGCAGTTCTTC
TRBJ2-1 many TRBD2 TRBV7-3 CASSLLGAGTSRYNEQFF TGTGCCAGCAGCTTATTAGGCGCGGGGACTAGCAGATACAATGAGCAGTTCTTC
TRBJ1-2 - TRBD1 TRBV12-3/TRBV12-4 CASSPSTRTGIGYTF TGTGCCAGCAGTCCCTCCACCCGGACAGGGATCGGCTACACCTTC
TRBJ1-5 - - TRBV29-1 CSVRANQPQHF TGCAGCGTTAGGGCCAATCAGCCCCAGCATTTT
TRBJ1-1 - - TRBV12-5 CASGNPGTEAFF TGTGCTAGTGGAAACCCGGGGACTGAAGCTTTCTTT
TRBJ2-5 few - TRBV15 CATSRDGGGQETQYF TGTGCCACCAGCAGAGATGGCGGGGGCCAGGAGACCCAGTACTTC
TRBJ2-1 - TRBD2 TRBV13 CASEPRLAGWSAYNEQFF TGTGCCAGCGAACCGCGGCTAGCGGGATGGTCGGCCTACAATGAGCAGTTCTTC
TRBJ2-1 - TRBD2 TRBV20-1 CSASTFRQRETSYNEQFF TGCAGTGCTTCTACTTTTAGGCAGCGGGAGACTTCCTACAATGAGCAGTTCTTC
TRBJ1-1 once - TRBV5-1 CASSLREKDTEAFF TGCGCCAGCAGCTTGCGGGAGAAGGACACTGAAGCTTTCTTT
TRBJ2-5 - - TRBV24-1 CATSWQGKTQYF TGTGCCACCAGTTGGCAGGGAAAGACCCAGTACTTC
TRBJ2-7 - TRBD2 TRBV28 CASSPPAGGYEQYF TGTGCCAGCAGTCCCCCAGCGGGGGGCTACGAGCAGTACTTC
TRBJ2-7 - - TRBV4-1 CASSQIDSSYEQYF TGCGCCAGCAGCCAAATAGACAGCTCCTACGAGCAGTACTTC
TRBJ2-3 - - TRBV7-9 CASRPRASTDTQYF TGTGCCAGCAGACCCAGGGCGAGCACAGATACGCAGTATTTT
TRBJ2-5 - TRBD1 TRBV12-3/TRBV12-4 CASRDGTAQETQYF TGTGCCAGCAGAGACGGGACAGCACAAGAGACCCAGTACTTC
TRBJ1-2 - - TRBV7-8 CASSLERVPAFYGYTF TGTGCCAGCAGCTTAGAGCGCGTGCCCGCGTTTTATGGCTACACCTTC
TRBJ2-2 - - TRBV20-1 CSARDRVTNTGELFF TGCAGTGCTAGAGATAGGGTTACGAACACCGGGGAGCTGTTTTTT
TRBJ2-7 - - TRBV5-6 CASEGRNYEQYF TGTGCCAGCGAAGGGCGCAACTACGAGCAGTACTTC
TRBJ1-1 - - TRBV9 CATQLNTEAFF TGTGCCACACAGCTGAACACTGAAGCTTTCTTT
TRBJ2-6 - - TRBV2 CASSIRDYGANVLTF TGTGCCAGCAGTATAAGGGATTATGGGGCCAACGTCCTGACTTTC
TRBJ2-7 few - TRBV6-1 CASTPRRATGPSAGEQYF TGTGCCAGCACCCCGAGGCGGGCGACAGGACCTTCGGCGGGGGAGCAGTACTTC
TRBJ1-5 few TRBD1 TRBV7-9 CASSLGQNSNQPQHF TGTGCCAGCAGCTTGGGACAGAATAGCAATCAGCCCCAGCATTTT
TRBJ2-1 few - TRBV6-6 CASSYGPSPYSYNEQFF TGTGCCAGCAGTTACGGCCCCAGCCCCTACTCCTACAATGAGCAGTTCTTC
TRBJ1-2 - TRBD1 TRBV29-1 CSGEAPGGGYTF TGCAGCGGCGAAGCCCCAGGGGGTGGCTACACCTTC
TRBJ2-3 - - TRBV7-3 CASSLSAGPTDTQYF TGTGCCAGCAGCTTAAGCGCAGGGCCAACAGATACGCAGTATTTT
TRBJ1-5 - - TRBV10-3 CSRVWGVYSNQPQHF TGTTCCCGGGTCTGGGGGGTCTATAGCAATCAGCCCCAGCATTTT
TRBJ1-6 - - TRBV7-8 CASSLGQGSSPLHF TGTGCCAGCAGCTTAGGTCAGGGCAGTTCACCCCTCCACTTT
TRBJ2-7 - - TRBV7-2 CASPPPGLPYEQYF TGTGCCAGCCCCCCCCCAGGGCTTCCCTACGAGCAGTACTTC
TRBJ2-7 - - TRBV5-5 CASSFLDGSYEQYF TGTGCCAGCAGCTTCTTAGACGGATCCTACGAGCAGTACTTC
TRBJ2-1 - - TRBV27 CASSFGRGTNEQFF TGTGCCAGCAGTTTCGGACGGGGGACAAATGAGCAGTTCTTC